The 20 T cell receptor beta chains below all came from one sample that was sequenced in a study of OX40 agonist ivuxolimab in advanced cancers. Method: immunoSEQ multiplex PCR; TCRdb's copy keeps in-frame clones and lacks some. The sample lists 3,000 to 4,000 clones, roughly 79% occurring once. Here the sequenced sample was CD4+ or CD8+ T cells sorted from blood, taken in a trial of the OX40 agonist ivuxolimab. These TCRs come from an adult with an advanced solid tumor such as melanoma, head and neck, liver or kidney cancer.

The chain joins TRBV29-1 to TRBJ2-1, with TRBD1 as a possible D gene (5 bases). V lost 3 bases and J 9 bases, leaving 12 bases between the germline ends. CDR3 length: 12 residues. CDR1 is SQVTM and CDR2 is ANQGSEA in the germline V gene. The DNA of the CDR3 is TGCAGCGTTGATTCAGGGCTCGGTGAGCAGTTCTTC. Translated, it gives CSVDSGLGEQFF.

The chain has TRBV7-2 and TRBJ1-5; 7 bases are a match to TRBD1. The V and J ends lost 6 bases and 4 bases, in that order; junction bases with no gene match: 9. The CDR3 is made up of 15 amino acids. Germline V gene data show CDR1 as SGHTA and CDR2 as FQGNSA. The CDR3 here is CASSLQGNFNQPQHF. CDR3 nucleotide sequence: TGTGCCAGCAGTTTACAGGGGAATTTTAATCAGCCCCAGCATTTT.

V gene TRBV2 combines with J gene TRBJ1-6; perhaps TRBD1 as D (5 bases). The V end was cut by 2 bases, the J end by 2 bases, with 7 bases between. The CDR3 contains 15 residues. Germline CDR1 and CDR2: SNHLY and FYNNEI. The CDR3 DNA follows: TGTGCCAGCAGTGAATGGGGGGCCTATAATTCACCCCTCCACTTT. It is translated as CASSEWGAYNSPLHF.

The genes are TRBV27 and TRBJ2-2; tentative D call: TRBD2 (6 bases). The CDR3 length is 16 residues. Between the trimmed V and J ends, which lost 6 bases and 6 bases, there was a span of 20 bases. Germline V gene lookup returns CDR1 MNHEY and CDR2 SMNVEV (reference sequence). CDR3 sequence reads: CASRPTSSGFAGELFF. Here the CDR3 DNA reads TGTGCCAGCAGACCGACTAGTTCCGGGTTTGCCGGGGAGCTGTTTTTT.

This clone was counted between two and nine times. The genes are TRBV7-9 and TRBJ2-3; D gene uncertain. Trimming cost V 3 bases and J 1 base, with 2 bases left between them. The CDR3 has 12 residues. The V gene's germline CDR1 is SEHNR and CDR2 FQNEAQ (reference sequence). The CDR3 DNA sequence: TGTGCCAGCAGCTTTGGCACAGATACGCAGTATTTT. Translation gives CASSFGTDTQYF.

On this clone: One end of the junction is discordant with germline, which a read error may explain. The rearrangement joins TRBV2 to TRBJ1-1; tentatively, D is TRBD1 (5 bases). The CDR3 contains 10 residues. Germline V lookup: CDR1 SNHLY, CDR2 FYNNEI. The CDR3 bases are TGTGCCAGCAGTGAATCGGGGCAATCGTTT. Protein product: CASSESGQSF.

The CDR3 protein is CASSDPGQGYGYTF. CDR3 in DNA: TGTGCCAGCAGCGATCCGGGACAGGGCTATGGCTACACCTTC. The V gene is TRBV6-5, the J gene TRBJ1-2; 9 nucleotides agree with TRBD1. The CDR3 has 14 amino acids. CDR1 is MNHEY, CDR2 SVGAGI, per germline. The ends lost 6 bases at V and 4 bases at J; junction bases unmatched: 6.

V is TRBV6-6 and J is TRBJ1-1; the match to TRBD1 covers 7 bases. V was pared by 7 bases and J by 1 base, with 12 bases of the junction left unmatched. Germline CDR1 MNHNY, CDR2 SVGAGI (reference sequence). This CDR3 spans 16 amino acids. CDR3 region: CASNLSGGATNTEAFF. CDR3 in DNA: TGTGCCAGCAACCTCTCAGGGGGGGCTACGAACACTGAAGCTTTCTTT.

This CDR3 reads CASSDPGGYYGYTF. The CDR3 region has the DNA TGTGCCAGCAGTGACCCAGGGGGCTACTATGGCTACACCTTC. The rearrangement uses TRBV25-1 and TRBJ1-2, with 8 bases lining up with TRBD1. Unmatched junction bases numbered 3, after V lost 3 bases and J lost 3 bases. The germline CDR1 and CDR2 sequences are MGHDK and SYGVNS. This CDR3 is built from 14 residues.

V gene TRBV2 combines with J gene TRBJ2-7, with 10 nucleotides matching TRBD2. CDR3 size: 14 residues. The germline CDR1 and CDR2 sequences are SNHLY and FYNNEI. Trimming at V came to 7 bases and at J to 5 bases, leaving 8 bases not matched to a gene. Here the CDR3 DNA reads TGTGCCAGCAATGGAGCGGGGGGGCCCCACGAGCAGTACTTC. Translating it yields CASNGAGGPHEQYF.

This clone was observed once. This chain links TRBV15 with TRBJ2-1; 8 nucleotides agree with TRBD2. V lost 5 bases to trimming and J lost 4 bases; unmatched junction nucleotides: 10. Per germline, CDR1 LNHNV and CDR2 YYDKDF (reference sequence). This CDR3 region has 16 residues. The CDR3 reads CATSGGAGESYNEQFF. CDR3 DNA sequence: TGTGCCACCAGCGGAGGAGCGGGGGAGTCATACAATGAGCAGTTCTTC.

The J gene is TRBJ2-7, the V gene TRBV7-2; possibly TRBD1 for D (6 bases). V was trimmed by 4 bases and J by 0 bases, leaving 10 bases between them. Germline lookup yields CDR1 SGHTA and CDR2 FQGNSA. The CDR3 length is 14 residues. CDR3 bases: TGTGCCAGCAGCTCCGACAGGCTCTCCTACGAGCAGTACTTC. This gives the protein CASSSDRLSYEQYF.

The J gene is TRBJ2-1, the V gene TRBV2; D tentatively reads TRBD1 or TRBD2 (5 bases each). The ends were cut back, 3 bases at V and 5 bases at J, with 8 bases in the middle. Germline V gives CDR1 SNHLY, CDR2 FYNNEI. This CDR3 comprises 13 residues. The CDR3 region is CASSDWGNNEQFF. The CDR3 nucleotides read TGTGCCAGCAGTGACTGGGGGAACAATGAGCAGTTCTTC.

J is TRBJ2-7 and V is TRBV5-1; 7 positions agree with TRBD2. Germline trimming cut 4 bases from V and 3 bases from J; bases unmatched to any gene: 7. The CDR3 has 14 amino acids. Germline CDR1 is SGHRS and CDR2 is YFSETQ. The CDR3 protein is CASSLSGALYEQYF. DNA of the CDR3: TGCGCCAGCAGCCTGAGCGGGGCGCTCTACGAGCAGTACTTC.

This clone is medium-sized (0.01 to 0.1%) in the sample. The chain employs TRBV29-1 and TRBJ1-2; TRBD1 matches at 9 bases. Unmatched junction bases numbered 6, after V lost 6 bases and J lost 4 bases. This CDR3 contains 13 residues. CDR1 is SQVTM, CDR2 ANQGSEA, per germline. CDR3 nucleotides: TGCAGCGTCCTAAGGGGACAGGGCTATGGCTACACCTTC. Amino acids: CSVLRGQGYGYTF.

This clone was counted only a few times. This chain links TRBV27 with TRBJ1-1; no clear D gene. Germline CDR1 and CDR2: MNHEY and SMNVEV (reference sequence). V was pared by 2 bases and J by 4 bases, with 11 bases between. This CDR3 spans 14 amino acids. The CDR3 reads CASSLRKDGTEAFF. DNA of the CDR3: TGTGCCAGCAGTTTAAGGAAGGATGGCACTGAAGCTTTCTTT.

This clone has only one observation. The genes are TRBV6-4 and TRBJ2-1; perhaps D is TRBD1 or TRBD2 (5 bases each). Germline CDR1 reads MRHNA; CDR2 reads SNTAGT. The CDR3 is 14 residues long. Trimming removed 4 bases from V and 5 bases from J, with 12 bases in between. CDR3 amino acids: CASSGIWGNNEQFF. CDR3 nucleotide sequence: TGTGCCAGCAGTGGGATCTGGGGGAACAATGAGCAGTTCTTC.

The chain links TRBV13 to TRBJ2-7, with D perhaps TRBD2 (6 bases). The CDR3 runs to 14 residues. Germline CDR1 is PRHDT and CDR2 is FYEKMQ (reference sequence). With 5 bases removed from V and 4 bases from J, the gap between germline ends came to 15 bases. In DNA, the CDR3 is TGTGCCAGCAGCCAGGGTATTGGAGGGTACGAGCAGTACTTC. It yields the protein CASSQGIGGYEQYF.

The chain carries TRBV4-1 and TRBJ2-7; 9 bases map to TRBD1. This CDR3 is built from 15 residues. V shed 1 base, J shed 2 bases, and the junction held 3 bases outside the gene matches. CDR1 is MGHRA, CDR2 YSYEKL, per germline. CDR3 sequence (DNA): TGCGCCAGCAGCCAAGCCGGGACAGGGACCTACGAGCAGTACTTC. Encoded protein: CASSQAGTGTYEQYF.

The chain couples TRBV5-1 to TRBJ2-2, with D hard to call. The germline CDR1 and CDR2 sequences are SGHRS and YFSETQ. This CDR3 contains 15 residues. Trimming left V 6 bases short and J 0 bases short, with 12 bases between. Here the CDR3 DNA reads TGCGCCAGCACCACCGAGCAGCCGAACACCGGGGAGCTGTTTTTT. The encoded protein is CASTTEQPNTGELFF.